The following is a T cell receptor (beta chain) sequence with its context. Antigen specificity is unknown. Locally advanced or metastatic urothelial carcinoma affected all patients. This entry is derived from a study of PD-L1 blockade in urothelial cancer. Overall study context: Reported median T cell count for blood samples was 110,000 to 150,000. Notes on the study in general: Clones that were tumor-associated expanded more in the blood of durable-benefit patients at 3 weeks. Pretreatment clonality of the blood TCR repertoire below the median was predictive of superior survival.

From germline, CDR1 is MNHEY and CDR2 SVGAGI. The CDR3 loop spans 15 amino acids. With 1 base clipped from V and 5 bases from J, the junction kept 4 bases outside the gene matches. TCRdb's table, derived via immunoSEQ multiplex PCR, lists solely in-frame clones and lacks some. The profile covers more than 35,000 clones, with roughly 78% appearing a single time and under 4% taken by the ten largest. The rearrangement links TRBV6-5 to TRBJ1-2; 10 bases agree with TRBD1. Sequenced here: PBMCs, sampled around atezolizumab (anti-PD-L1) treatment. The sequence was obtained from a man between 65 and 85 years old with urothelial cancer. The CDR3 sequence: CASSYYPDRGYGYTF. The CDR3, as DNA: TGTGCCAGCAGTTACTACCCGGACAGGGGGTATGGCTACACCTTC.